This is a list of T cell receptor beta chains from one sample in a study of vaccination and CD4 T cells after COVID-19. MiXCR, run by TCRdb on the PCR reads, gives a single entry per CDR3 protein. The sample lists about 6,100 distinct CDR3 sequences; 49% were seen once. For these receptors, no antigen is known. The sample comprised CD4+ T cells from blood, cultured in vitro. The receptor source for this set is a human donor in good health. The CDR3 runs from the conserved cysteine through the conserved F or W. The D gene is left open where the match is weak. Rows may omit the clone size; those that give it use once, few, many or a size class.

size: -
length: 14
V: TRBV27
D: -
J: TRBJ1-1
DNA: TGTGCCAGCAGTCCCCCGTACGCAGGGGTGGAAGCTTTCTTT
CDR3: CASSPPYAGVEAFF

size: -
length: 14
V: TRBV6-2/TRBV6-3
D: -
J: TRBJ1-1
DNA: TGTGCCAGCACCTCAGGGTTCTTTCACACTGAAGCTTTCTTT
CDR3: CASTSGFFHTEAFF

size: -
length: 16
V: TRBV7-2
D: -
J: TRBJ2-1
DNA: TGTGCCAGCAGCTTAGAAGCTACGGGGCCTTACAATGAGCAGTTCTTC
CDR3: CASSLEATGPYNEQFF

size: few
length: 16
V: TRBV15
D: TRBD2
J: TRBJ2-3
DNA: TGTGCCACCAGCAGATCGGGACTAGCGGGAACAGATACGCAGTATTTT
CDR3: CATSRSGLAGTDTQYF

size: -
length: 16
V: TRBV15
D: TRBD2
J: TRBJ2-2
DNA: TGTGCCACCAGCAGAGTAGCGGGAGCGGCCACCGGGGAGCTGTTTTTT
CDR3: CATSRVAGAATGELFF

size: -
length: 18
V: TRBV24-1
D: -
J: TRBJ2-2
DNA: TGTGCCACCAGTGGGGATCGGACTCCCCTTATCAACACCGGGGAGCTGTTTTTT
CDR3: CATSGDRTPLINTGELFF

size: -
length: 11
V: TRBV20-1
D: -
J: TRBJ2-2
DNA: TGCAGTGCTAGGACTGCCGGGGAGCTGTTTTTT
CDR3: CSARTAGELFF

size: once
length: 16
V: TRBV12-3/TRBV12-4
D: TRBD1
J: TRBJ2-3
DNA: TGTGCCAGCAGGAATCAGGGGGCGACGATGGCAGATACGCAGTATTTT
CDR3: CASRNQGATMADTQYF

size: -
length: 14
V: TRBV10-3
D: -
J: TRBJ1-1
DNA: TGTGCCACCCGACAGTCCCCCACGAACACTGAAGCTTTCTTT
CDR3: CATRQSPTNTEAFF

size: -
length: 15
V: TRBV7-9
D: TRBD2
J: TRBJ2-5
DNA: TGTGCCAGCAGCTTCCTAGCGGGGATACAAGAGACCCAGTACTTC
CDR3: CASSFLAGIQETQYF

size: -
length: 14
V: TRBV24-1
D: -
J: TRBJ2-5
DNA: TGTGCCACCAGTGATTGGAGAGGGGAAGAGACCCAGTACTTC
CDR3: CATSDWRGEETQYF

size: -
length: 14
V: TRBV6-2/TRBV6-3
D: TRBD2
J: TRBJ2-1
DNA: TGTGCCAGCACCAGACTAGCGGGAGTCTATGAGCAGTTCTTC
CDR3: CASTRLAGVYEQFF

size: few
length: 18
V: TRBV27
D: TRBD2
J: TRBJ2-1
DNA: TGTGCCAGCAGTCCTACAGGGACTAGCGGGAGAGGAGGCAATGAGCAGTTCTTC
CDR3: CASSPTGTSGRGGNEQFF

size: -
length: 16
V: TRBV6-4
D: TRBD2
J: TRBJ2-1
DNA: TGTGCCAGCAGCTTTGTGACTAGCGGTGCCTACAATGAGCAGTTCTTC
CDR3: CASSFVTSGAYNEQFF

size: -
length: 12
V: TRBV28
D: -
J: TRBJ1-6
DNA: TGTGCCAGCAGTTTTCGGAATTCACCCCTCCACTTT
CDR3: CASSFRNSPLHF

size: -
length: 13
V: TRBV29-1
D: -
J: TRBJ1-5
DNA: TGCAGCGTTGTGGGGGCCCGGGGAGAGACCCAGCATTTT
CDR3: CSVVGARGETQHF

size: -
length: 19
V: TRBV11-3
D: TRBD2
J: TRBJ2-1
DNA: TGTGCCAGCAGCTATGCTCTGACTAGCGGGGGGCAGGGTTGGGGTGAGCAGTTCTTC
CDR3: CASSYALTSGGQGWGEQFF

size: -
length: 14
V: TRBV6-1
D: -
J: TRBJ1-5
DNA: TGTGCCAGCGGAAAAACAGGGTTCGGCCAGCCCCAGCATTTT
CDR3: CASGKTGFGQPQHF

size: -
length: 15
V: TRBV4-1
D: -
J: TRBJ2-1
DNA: TGCGCCAGCAGCCAAGAAGGCCTTAGTTACAATGAGCAGTTCTTC
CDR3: CASSQEGLSYNEQFF

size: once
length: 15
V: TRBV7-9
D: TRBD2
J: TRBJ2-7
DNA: TGTGCCAGCAGCTTACTCCTAGCGGGAGTTTACGAGCAGTACTTC
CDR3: CASSLLLAGVYEQYF

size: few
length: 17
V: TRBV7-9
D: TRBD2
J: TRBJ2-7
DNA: TGTGCCAGCAGCCCAACGTGGGGGGGACTAGCGATTCACGAGCAGTACTTC
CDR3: CASSPTWGGLAIHEQYF

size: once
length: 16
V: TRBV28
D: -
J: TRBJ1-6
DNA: TGTGCCAGTAAATCCCGGGGGGGGGGCTCTAATTCACCCCTCCACTTT
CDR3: CASKSRGGGSNSPLHF

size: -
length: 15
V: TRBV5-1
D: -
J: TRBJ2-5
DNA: TGCGCCAGCAGCTTGGGGGGGACGAGGGAGGAGACCCAGTACTTC
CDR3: CASSLGGTREETQYF

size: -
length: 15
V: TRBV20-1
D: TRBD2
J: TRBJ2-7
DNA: TGCAGTGCTTCTAGAGGACTAGCGGGATCCTACGAGCAGTACTTC
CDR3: CSASRGLAGSYEQYF

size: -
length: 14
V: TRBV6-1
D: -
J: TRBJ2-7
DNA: TGTGCCAGCAAACCGGGCCGGAACTCCTACGAGCAGTACTTC
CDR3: CASKPGRNSYEQYF

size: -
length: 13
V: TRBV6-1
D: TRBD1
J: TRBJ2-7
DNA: TGTGCCAGCAGTGAGGGTCAGGGGGTAGAGCAGTACTTC
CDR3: CASSEGQGVEQYF

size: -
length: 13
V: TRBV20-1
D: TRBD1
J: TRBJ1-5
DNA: TGCAGTGCTAGGGGACAGGGCGGTCAGCCCCAGCATTTT
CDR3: CSARGQGGQPQHF

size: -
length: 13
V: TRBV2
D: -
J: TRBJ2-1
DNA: TGTGCCAGCGGAGAAGTATCCTACAATGAGCAGTTCTTC
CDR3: CASGEVSYNEQFF

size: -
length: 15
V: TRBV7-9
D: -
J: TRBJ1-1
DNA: TGTGCCAGCAGCTTAGTTTCGGGGTTTTTCACTGAAGCTTTCTTT
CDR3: CASSLVSGFFTEAFF

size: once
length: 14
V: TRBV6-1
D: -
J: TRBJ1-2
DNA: TGTGCCAGCTTCGGGGGGTGGACAGACTATGGCTACACCTTC
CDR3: CASFGGWTDYGYTF

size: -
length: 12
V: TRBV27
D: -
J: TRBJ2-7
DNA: TGTGCCAGCAGTGCGACTAGTTACGAGCAGTACTTC
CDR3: CASSATSYEQYF

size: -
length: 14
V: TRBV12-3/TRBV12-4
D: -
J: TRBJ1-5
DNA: TGTGCCAGCAAGCAGGGTAGGAGCAATCAGCCCCAGCATTTT
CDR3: CASKQGRSNQPQHF

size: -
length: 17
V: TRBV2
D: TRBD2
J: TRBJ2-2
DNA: TGTGCCAGCAGTGAAATAAGGCTAGCGGGGGGTACCGGGGAGCTGTTTTTT
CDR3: CASSEIRLAGGTGELFF

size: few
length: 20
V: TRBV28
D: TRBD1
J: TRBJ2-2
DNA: TGTGCCAGCAGTAGGACAGGGGGATATACATTACACCCGAACACCGGGGAGCTGTTTTTT
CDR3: CASSRTGGYTLHPNTGELFF

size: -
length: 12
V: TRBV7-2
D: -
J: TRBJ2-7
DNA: TGTGCCAGCAGCGGTAGAACCTACGAGCAGTACTTC
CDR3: CASSGRTYEQYF

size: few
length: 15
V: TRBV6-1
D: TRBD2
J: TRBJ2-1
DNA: TGTGCCAGCAGTCCACTAGCGGGAGGGCGGGGTGAGCAGTTCTTC
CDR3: CASSPLAGGRGEQFF

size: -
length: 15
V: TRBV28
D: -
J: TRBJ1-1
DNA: TGTGCCAGCAGTCCCACAGGGTACCGTGACACTGAAGCTTTCTTT
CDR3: CASSPTGYRDTEAFF

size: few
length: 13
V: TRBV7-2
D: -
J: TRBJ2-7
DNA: TGTGCCAGCAGCTTACAAGCTCAGTACGAGCAGTACTTC
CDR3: CASSLQAQYEQYF

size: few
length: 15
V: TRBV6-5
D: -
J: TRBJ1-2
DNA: TGTGCCAGCAGTTTGACAGTTTCTCCTAACTATGGCTACACCTTC
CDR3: CASSLTVSPNYGYTF

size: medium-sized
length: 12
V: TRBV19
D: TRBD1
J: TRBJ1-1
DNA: TGTGCCAGTCATGGGACAGGCACTGAAGCTTTCTTT
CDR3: CASHGTGTEAFF

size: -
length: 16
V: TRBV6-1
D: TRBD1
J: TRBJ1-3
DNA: TGTGCCAGCAGTGAAGGGGCAGGGGGCGGGAGAAACACCATATATTTT
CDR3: CASSEGAGGGRNTIYF

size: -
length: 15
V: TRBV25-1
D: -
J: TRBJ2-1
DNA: TGTGCCAGCAGTGGTAGCGGCAAATACTACAATGAGCAGCTCTTC
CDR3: CASSGSGKYYNEQLF

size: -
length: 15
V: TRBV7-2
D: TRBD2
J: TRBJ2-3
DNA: TGTGCCAGCAGTAAGGGGGGTAGCGGGGTGGATACGCAGTATTTT
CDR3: CASSKGGSGVDTQYF

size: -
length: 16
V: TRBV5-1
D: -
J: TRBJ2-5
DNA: TGCGCCAGCAGCTCCCCGCGACAGCCCGGACAAGAGACCCAGTACTTC
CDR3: CASSSPRQPGQETQYF

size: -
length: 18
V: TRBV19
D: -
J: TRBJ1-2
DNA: TGTGCCAGTAGTATAGATGGGGGAAAGGCTACGTCTAACTATGGCTACACCTTC
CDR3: CASSIDGGKATSNYGYTF

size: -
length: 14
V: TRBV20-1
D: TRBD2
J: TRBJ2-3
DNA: TGCAGTGCTGGTAGCGGGAGAATCACAGATACGCAGTATTTT
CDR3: CSAGSGRITDTQYF

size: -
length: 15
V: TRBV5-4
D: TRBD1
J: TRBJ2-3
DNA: TGTGCCAGCAGCTTGGGGGGACAGGACACAGATACGCAGTATTTT
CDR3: CASSLGGQDTDTQYF

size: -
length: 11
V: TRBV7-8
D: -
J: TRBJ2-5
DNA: TGTGCCAGCAGCTCTGAGGGGACCCAGTACTTC
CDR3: CASSSEGTQYF

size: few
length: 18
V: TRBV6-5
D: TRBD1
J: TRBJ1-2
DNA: TGTGCCAGCAGTTCTTTCCGAAGACAGGGGATGACTAACTATGGCTACACCTTC
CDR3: CASSSFRRQGMTNYGYTF

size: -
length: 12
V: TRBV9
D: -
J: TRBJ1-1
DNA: TGTGCCAGCAGCGTAGTGAACACTGAAGCTTTCTTT
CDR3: CASSVVNTEAFF

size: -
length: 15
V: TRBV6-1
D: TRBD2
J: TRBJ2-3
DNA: TGTGCCAGCGCTGTAGCGGGAGGGAACACAGATACGCAGTATTTT
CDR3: CASAVAGGNTDTQYF

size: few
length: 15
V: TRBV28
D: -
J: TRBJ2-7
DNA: TGTGCCAGCAGTGCCCGGGACACTAGGGGCTACGAGCAGTACTTC
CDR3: CASSARDTRGYEQYF

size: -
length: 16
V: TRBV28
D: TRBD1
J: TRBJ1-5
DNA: TGTGCCAGCAGTGCCGAGGGACAGGTGAGCAATCAGCCCCAGCATTTT
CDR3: CASSAEGQVSNQPQHF

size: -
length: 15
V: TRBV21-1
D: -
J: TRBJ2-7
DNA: TGTGCCAGCAGCAAAGGTTGGGACAGCCGGAGGGAGCAGTACTTC
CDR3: CASSKGWDSRREQYF

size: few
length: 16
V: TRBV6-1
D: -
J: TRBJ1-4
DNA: TGTGCCAGCAGGAGGCAAATTTACGGGACTAATGAAAAACTGTTTTTT
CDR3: CASRRQIYGTNEKLFF

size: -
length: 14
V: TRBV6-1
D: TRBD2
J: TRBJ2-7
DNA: TGTGCCAGCAGTGTAAACGGGGGGTCCGGCGAGCAGTACTTC
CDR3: CASSVNGGSGEQYF

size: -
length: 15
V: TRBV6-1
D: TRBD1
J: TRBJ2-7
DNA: TGTGCCAGCAGTGGGACAGGCACTAGCTCCTACGAGCAGTACTTC
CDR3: CASSGTGTSSYEQYF

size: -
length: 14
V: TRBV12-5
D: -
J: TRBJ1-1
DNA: TGTGCTAGTGGTTTGGAGACGGGCACAGCTGAAGCTTTCTTT
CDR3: CASGLETGTAEAFF

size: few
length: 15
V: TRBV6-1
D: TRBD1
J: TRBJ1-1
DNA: TGTGCCAGCAGGGGAAGTGGAGGGGGCTTCGCTGAAGCTTTCTTT
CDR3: CASRGSGGGFAEAFF

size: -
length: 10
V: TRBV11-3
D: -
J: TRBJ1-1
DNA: TGTGCGGGGTCGGGCGGAGTAGCTTTCTTT
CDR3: CAGSGGVAFF